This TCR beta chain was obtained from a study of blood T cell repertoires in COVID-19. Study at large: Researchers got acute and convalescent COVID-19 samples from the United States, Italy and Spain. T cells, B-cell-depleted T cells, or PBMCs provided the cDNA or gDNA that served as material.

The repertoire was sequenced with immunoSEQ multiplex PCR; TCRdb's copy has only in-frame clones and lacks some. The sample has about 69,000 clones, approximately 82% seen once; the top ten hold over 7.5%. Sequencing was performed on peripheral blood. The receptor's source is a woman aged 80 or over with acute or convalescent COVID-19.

The CDR3 nucleotides read TGTGCCACCAGTCAAGAGTCGGGTGAGCAGTTCTTC. This codes for CATSQESGEQFF. The chain has TRBV24-1 and TRBJ2-1; D remains ambiguous. CDR3 length: 12 amino acids. From germline, CDR1 is KGHDR and CDR2 SFDVKD. V dropped 6 bases and J dropped 9 bases, with 11 bases sitting between them.